This T cell receptor beta chain was sequenced during a study of OX40 agonist ivuxolimab in advanced cancers. TCRdb's table, derived via immunoSEQ multiplex PCR, lists solely in-frame clones and lacks some. The sample includes 28,000 or so clones, more than 90% seen only once; the top ten take 26%. Patients were ruled out by autoimmune disease history or systemic immunosuppression. This CDR3 is built from 14 residues. Trimming took off 3 bases at V and 1 base at J, with 9 bases between the two ends. Germline V CDR1 and CDR2: MGHRA, YSYEKL. The genes are TRBV4-1 and TRBJ1-1; D perhaps matches TRBD1 (5 bases). This material consisted of CD4+ or CD8+ T cells sorted from blood, taken in a trial of the OX40 agonist ivuxolimab. This clonotype was obtained from an adult with an advanced solid tumor such as melanoma, head and neck, liver or kidney cancer. The CDR3 sequence is CASSQRGTNTEAFF. CDR3 bases: TGCGCCAGCAGCCAGCGGGGCACGAACACTGAAGCTTTCTTT.